One sample yielded the 27 T cell receptor beta chains listed below, sequenced in a study of blood T cell repertoires in COVID-19. Clones were read by immunoSEQ multiplex PCR, and TCRdb kept only the in-frame ones, dropping some. Seen here are more than 110,000 clones, 70% to 90% observed once, and the top ten hold roughly 4%. Sample: PBMCs or T cells enriched from blood (not recorded which). These receptor sequences come from a middle-aged man who had recovered from COVID-19.

The rearrangement uses TRBV5-8 and TRBJ2-1, with a possible D match to TRBD1 (6 bases). V lost 3 bases and J 9 bases, leaving 13 bases between the germline ends. Germline loops: CDR1 SGHTS, CDR2 YDEGEE. This CDR3 contains 13 residues. The CDR3 here is CASSWIRGSEQFF. CDR3 DNA sequence: TGTGCCAGCAGCTGGATCAGGGGTAGTGAGCAGTTCTTC. The full variable domain, rest sourced from reference TRBV5-8 and TRBJ2-1, is EAGVTQSPTHLIKTRGQQATLRCSPISGHTSVYWYQQALGLGLQFLLWYDEGEERNRGNFPPRFSGRQFPNYSSELNVNALELEDSALYLCASSWIRGSEQFFGPGTRLTVL.

This clone was seen a single time. This chain connects TRBV7-3 to TRBJ2-1; a possible D gene is TRBD1 (6 bases). Between the trimmed V and J ends, which lost 6 bases and 4 bases, there was a span of 10 bases. CDR1 SGHTA and CDR2 FQGTGA come from the germline V gene. The CDR3 consists of 13 residues. This CDR3 is CASSGQRYNEQFF. DNA for the CDR3: TGTGCCAGCAGTGGACAGAGATACAATGAGCAGTTCTTC.

This chain links TRBV6-4 with TRBJ1-2, with TRBD1 identical over 7 bases. CDR1 is MRHNA and CDR2 is SNTAGT in the germline V gene. This CDR3 is built from 15 residues. V gave up 5 bases and J gave up 6 bases; unmatched junction bases: 12. The CDR3 sequence: CASSPDRVGLDGYTF. The CDR3 nucleotides read TGTGCCAGCAGTCCAGACAGGGTTGGATTGGATGGCTACACCTTC.

The chain couples TRBV5-1 to TRBJ1-5, with a possible D match to TRBD1 (5 bases). The CDR3 runs 15 residues. Germline loops: CDR1 SGHRS, CDR2 YFSETQ. Trimming shortened V by 0 bases and J by 5 bases, and 12 bases separated the two germline ends. The CDR3 loop is CASSLVGGGDQPQHF. The CDR3 DNA is TGCGCCAGCAGCTTGGTTGGGGGAGGTGATCAGCCCCAGCATTTT.

V is TRBV6-5 and J is TRBJ2-7, with 8 bases lining up with TRBD2. The CDR3 is 14 amino acids. Germline V lookup: CDR1 MNHEY, CDR2 SVGAGI. Unmatched junction bases numbered 3, after V lost 0 bases and J lost 5 bases. The CDR3 DNA sequence: TGTGCCAGCAGTTACTCCCGGGAGGGGAACGAGCAGTACTTC. Residues: CASSYSREGNEQYF.

The rearrangement links TRBV3-1 (or the pseudogene TRBV3-2) to TRBJ1-2; TRBD1 matches at 11 bases. Germline V gene data show CDR1 as LGHDT and CDR2 as YNNKEL (reference sequence). The V gene end was trimmed by 2 bases and the J gene end by 4 bases; junction bases not matched to a gene: 12. The CDR3 runs to 18 residues. CDR3 loop: CASSQPGTGGGTGYGYTF. The CDR3 DNA reads as TGTGCCAGCAGCCAACCCGGGACAGGGGGAGGTACAGGCTATGGCTACACCTTC.

This clone was picked up one time. The V gene is TRBV2, the J gene TRBJ1-1, with D perhaps TRBD1 (6 bases). Trimming stripped 7 bases from V and 6 bases from J, with 21 bases between. Germline lookup yields CDR1 SNHLY and CDR2 FYNNEI. This CDR3 has 15 amino acids. Here the CDR3 DNA reads TGTGCCAGCACTTCAAGCATGCCCCGACAGGCTGAAGCTTTCTTT. It specifies CASTSSMPRQAEAFF.

V and J are TRBV4-1 and TRBJ2-3, with D hard to call. The germline gives CDR1 MGHRA, CDR2 YSYEKL. This CDR3 spans 13 amino acids. V was cut by 8 bases and J by 8 bases, with 17 bases left in between. As DNA, the CDR3 is TGCGCCAGCGGAGAAGGTGTCTCAGTTACGCAGTATTTT. This translates into CASGEGVSVTQYF.

V usage is TRBV5-1 and J usage is TRBJ2-2, with a weak D call TRBD1 (5 bases). There are 14 residues in the CDR3. V shed 5 bases and J shed 3 bases, with 11 bases lying between them. Germline-derived CDR1 and CDR2 are SGHRS and YFSETQ. CDR3 nucleotides: TGCGCCAGCAGATTTGACAGCTACACCGGGGAGCTGTTTTTT. Protein: CASRFDSYTGELFF.

This chain links TRBV5-8 with TRBJ1-1; D unclear. The CDR3 contains 13 residues. CDR1 and CDR2 (germline): SGHTS, YDEGEE. Trimming left V 4 bases short and J 1 base short, with 8 bases between. The CDR3 region is CASSRRGNTEAFF. DNA of the CDR3: TGTGCCAGCAGCCGACGGGGGAACACTGAAGCTTTCTTT. Full variable domain (rest looked up from reference TRBV5-8 and TRBJ1-1): EAGVTQSPTHLIKTRGQQATLRCSPISGHTSVYWYQQALGLGLQFLLWYDEGEERNRGNFPPRFSGRQFPNYSSELNVNALELEDSALYLCASSRRGNTEAFFGQGTRLTVV.

CDR3 in amino acids: CASSPRTGEFEAFF. The DNA for the CDR3 is TGTGCCAGCTCACCTAGAACAGGGGAGTTTGAAGCTTTCTTT. V usage is TRBV18 and J usage is TRBJ1-1; 7 bases agree with TRBD1. With V trimmed by 3 bases and J by 7 bases, 8 bases remained unmatched. Germline lookup yields CDR1 KGHSH and CDR2 LQKENI. This CDR3 contains 14 residues.

V usage is TRBV2 and J usage is TRBJ1-6; no firm D call. Looked up from germline, CDR1 is SNHLY and CDR2 is FYNNEI. V was shortened by 7 bases and J by 6 bases, with 10 bases between the two germline ends. The CDR3 runs to 13 residues. The CDR3 loop reads CASKPEVNSPLHF. The DNA for the CDR3 is TGTGCCAGCAAACCTGAGGTTAATTCACCCCTCCACTTT.

The chain has TRBV6-2 or TRBV6-3 and TRBJ2-2, with 13 bases lining up with TRBD2. The length of the CDR3 is 17 residues. Trimming cost V 6 bases and J 1 base; bases outside gene matches: 5. Germline-derived CDR1 and CDR2 are MNHEY and SVGEGT. The CDR3 reads CASSRTSGSRNTGELFF. Written as DNA, the CDR3 is TGTGCCAGCAGCCGGACTAGCGGGAGTAGGAACACCGGGGAGCTGTTTTTT.

V is TRBV30 and J is TRBJ2-3; no firm D call. Per germline, CDR1 GTSNPN and CDR2 SVGIG (reference sequence). This CDR3 spans 15 amino acids. V lost 2 bases and J 0 bases, leaving 12 bases between the germline ends. CDR3: CAWSKKTTSTDTQYF. The CDR3 DNA reads as TGTGCCTGGAGTAAAAAGACAACCAGCACAGATACGCAGTATTTT. The whole variable domain, filled in from reference TRBV30 and TRBJ2-3, reads SQTIHQWPATLVQPVGSPLSLECTVEGTSNPNLYWYRQAAGRGLQLLFYSVGIGQISSEVPQNLSASRPQDRQFILSSKKLLLSDSGFYLCAWSKKTTSTDTQYFGPGTRLTVL.

This clone was seen more than once but under ten times. V gene TRBV4-3 combines with J gene TRBJ1-2, with D perhaps TRBD1 (5 bases). Germline V lookup: CDR1 LGHNA, CDR2 YSLEER. V was trimmed by 0 bases and J by 4 bases, leaving 6 bases between them. CDR3 size: 13 residues. CDR3 sequence: CASSQDGAYGYTF. DNA for the CDR3: TGCGCCAGCAGCCAAGATGGGGCCTATGGCTACACCTTC.

The V gene is TRBV6-2 or TRBV6-3, the J gene TRBJ1-2, with unresolved D. Trimming cost V 0 bases and J 6 bases, with 20 bases left between them. Germline values: CDR1 MNHEY, CDR2 SVGEGT. CDR3 size: 17 residues. The CDR3 here is CASSYSRVVATKNGYTF. In nucleotides, the CDR3 is TGTGCCAGCAGTTACTCGCGGGTCGTGGCCACCAAGAATGGCTACACCTTC.

The chain employs TRBV5-1 and TRBJ1-6; tentative D call: TRBD1 (5 bases). Germline V gene sequence: CDR1 SGHRS, CDR2 YFSETQ. The CDR3 spans 14 residues. Trimming removed 0 bases at V and 7 bases at J, with 8 bases between. The CDR3 DNA reads as TGCGCCAGCAGCTTGGAAGACAGCAATTCACCCCTCCACTTT. Its translation is CASSLEDSNSPLHF.

The chain uses TRBV19 and TRBJ1-5; 8 bases line up with TRBD1. Germline-derived CDR1 and CDR2 are LNHDA and SQIVND (reference sequence). This CDR3 region has 15 residues. The trim removed 5 bases at V and 6 bases at J, leaving 9 bases unmatched. CDR3 residues: CASSYQTGGLQPQHF. The DNA for the CDR3 is TGTGCCAGTAGTTACCAAACAGGGGGACTTCAGCCCCAGCATTTT.

The chain combines TRBV5-6 with TRBJ2-5; 9 bases agree with TRBD2. CDR1 is SGHDT and CDR2 is YYEEEE in the germline V gene. Trimming at V came to 5 bases and at J to 4 bases, leaving 15 bases not matched to a gene. This CDR3 region has 17 residues. CDR3 region: CASSYVRDSGSGETQYF. The CDR3 DNA reads TGTGCCAGCAGTTACGTACGGGATAGCGGGAGTGGAGAGACCCAGTACTTC.

This chain connects TRBV11-2 to TRBJ2-2, with D possibly being TRBD1 (5 bases). This CDR3 comprises 14 residues. The ends were cut back, 7 bases at V and 1 base at J, with 10 bases in the middle. The germline V gene encodes CDR1 SGHAT and CDR2 FQNNGV. The CDR3 is CASTLDRNTGELFF. CDR3 in DNA: TGTGCCAGCACCCTAGACAGGAACACCGGGGAGCTGTTTTTT.

The J gene is TRBJ2-3, the V gene TRBV7-3; 11 nucleotides agree with TRBD2. Per the germline V gene, CDR1 is SGHTA and CDR2 is FQGTGA. The CDR3 loop spans 15 amino acids. J lost 3 bases, V lost 5 bases, and 4 bases had no gene match. The CDR3 sequence is CASSPSSGGTDTQYF. The CDR3 DNA reads TGTGCCAGCAGCCCATCTAGCGGGGGGACAGATACGCAGTATTTT.

This sequence joins TRBV3-1 (or the pseudogene TRBV3-2) and TRBJ1-4; TRBD1 agrees at 11 bases. The CDR3 length is 15 residues. Germline V gives CDR1 LGHDT, CDR2 YNNKEL (reference sequence). V lost 4 bases, J lost 8 bases, and 6 bases stayed unmatched. CDR3 region: CASSPRDRGYEKLFF. CDR3 bases: TGTGCCAGCAGCCCCAGGGACAGGGGGTACGAAAAACTGTTTTTT.

This clone is a singleton in its sample. The V gene is TRBV7-9, the J gene TRBJ2-7; tentatively, D is TRBD1 (6 bases). V lost 0 bases to trimming and J lost 2 bases, with 14 bases between them. The CDR3 covers 16 residues. The germline V gene encodes CDR1 SEHNR and CDR2 FQNEAQ (reference sequence). The CDR3 is CASSLAQGLVAYEQYV. Here the CDR3 DNA reads TGTGCCAGCAGCTTAGCCCAGGGGTTGGTGGCCTACGAGCAGTACGTC.

The chain recombines TRBV30 with TRBJ1-6; D remains unclear. The germline V gene has CDR1 GTSNPN and CDR2 SVGIG (reference sequence). The ends were cut back, 0 bases at V and 7 bases at J, with 10 bases in the middle. This CDR3 has 14 amino acids. CDR3: CAWSVRGGNSPLHF. The DNA for the CDR3 is TGTGCCTGGAGTGTACGGGGTGGAAATTCACCCCTCCACTTT.

The chain joins TRBV12-3 or TRBV12-4 to TRBJ1-1; D is ambiguous. V lost 4 bases to trimming and J lost 6 bases, with 6 bases between them. This CDR3 contains 11 residues. The DNA of the CDR3 is TGTGCCAGCAGTTGGCCTTCTGAAGCTTTCTTT. It yields the protein CASSWPSEAFF.

J is TRBJ1-3 and V is TRBV4-3; 8 nucleotides line up with TRBD1. Per the germline V gene, CDR1 is LGHNA and CDR2 is YSLEER. The CDR3 consists of 16 residues. V lost 5 bases, J lost 9 bases, and 15 bases stayed unmatched. The CDR3 sequence: CASSTTDRVPSGTIYF. CDR3 coding DNA: TGCGCCAGCAGCACCACGGACAGGGTCCCTTCAGGCACCATATATTTT.

The V gene is TRBV5-4, the J gene TRBJ2-1; 9 nucleotides agree with TRBD1. Germline V gives CDR1 SGHNT, CDR2 YYREEE (reference sequence). Trimming at V came to 3 bases and at J to 7 bases, leaving 5 bases not matched to a gene. The length of the CDR3 is 14 residues. The DNA for the CDR3 is TGTGCCAGCAGCTCCCGGGACAGGGTAAATGAGCAGTTCTTC. Its protein is CASSSRDRVNEQFF.